These T cell receptor beta chains were read from a single sample in a study of T cell responses to AZD1222 COVID-19 vaccine. Sequencing used immunoSEQ multiplex PCR; TCRdb keeps in-frame clones, though not all of them. The sample lists tens of thousands of clones, about 90% seen once, with 37% in the top ten. Sequencing was performed on peripheral blood, taken 28 days after the second AZD1222 dose. The receptors derive from an adult who received the AZD1222 COVID-19 vaccine. The CDR3 runs from the conserved cysteine through the conserved F or W.

CDR3 protein: CASSLEASGAGANVLTF
V gene: TRBV5-1
J gene: TRBJ2-6

CDR3 protein: CASSKFRLDDTQYF
V gene: TRBV19
J gene: TRBJ2-3

CDR3 protein: CATSPKAGEREKLFF
V gene: TRBV15
J gene: TRBJ1-4

CDR3 protein: CASSKPGQGVNTEAFF
V gene: TRBV6-2/TRBV6-3
J gene: TRBJ1-1

CDR3 protein: CATSRGTEKLFF
V gene: TRBV2
J gene: TRBJ1-4

CDR3 protein: CASSIGLGRVNTEAFF
V gene: TRBV19
J gene: TRBJ1-1

CDR3 protein: CASSLVGAGTSSGNTIYF
V gene: TRBV7-8
J gene: TRBJ1-3

CDR3 protein: CASSQADRVASYEQYF
V gene: TRBV4-2
J gene: TRBJ2-7

CDR3 protein: CATSGREVEQYF
V gene: TRBV15
J gene: TRBJ2-7

CDR3 protein: CASSNRVPSEQYF
V gene: TRBV5-6
J gene: TRBJ2-7

CDR3 protein: CASSLLGAGYTF
V gene: TRBV28
J gene: TRBJ1-2

CDR3 protein: CASSQVLGTSGGRAETQYF
V gene: TRBV4-2
J gene: TRBJ2-5

CDR3 protein: CASSAGVGAEQPQHF
V gene: TRBV4-3
J gene: TRBJ1-5

CDR3 protein: CASSSGYSGNTIYF
V gene: TRBV5-5
J gene: TRBJ1-3

CDR3 protein: CASSLTQVYGYTF
V gene: TRBV5-8
J gene: TRBJ1-2

CDR3 protein: CASSYWGGRENYGYTF
V gene: TRBV6-5
J gene: TRBJ1-2

CDR3 protein: CASQTGQYGYTF
V gene: TRBV28
J gene: TRBJ1-2

CDR3 protein: CASSGRDRGFSSYNSPLHF
V gene: TRBV7-2
J gene: TRBJ1-6

CDR3 protein: CASSSAGSGTDYNSPLHF
V gene: TRBV11-2
J gene: TRBJ1-6

CDR3 protein: CASSLGKAGSYEQYF
V gene: TRBV6-5
J gene: TRBJ2-7

CDR3 protein: CAWSDLGSYQPQHF
V gene: TRBV30
J gene: TRBJ1-5

CDR3 protein: CASRDPGTSRGYTF
V gene: TRBV19
J gene: TRBJ1-2

CDR3 protein: CASSQEVTQYGYTF
V gene: TRBV3-1/TRBV3-2
J gene: TRBJ1-2

CDR3 protein: CASDPGSNSPLHF
V gene: TRBV6-5
J gene: TRBJ1-6

CDR3 protein: CASSQGQAKETQYF
V gene: TRBV3-1/TRBV3-2
J gene: TRBJ2-5

CDR3 protein: CASIQVGSGYGYTF
V gene: TRBV19
J gene: TRBJ1-2

CDR3 protein: CASSQESGGEQFF
V gene: TRBV4-3
J gene: TRBJ2-1

CDR3 protein: CASSAGTGDSSYEQYF
V gene: TRBV9
J gene: TRBJ2-7

CDR3 protein: CATGTGIYYGYTF
V gene: TRBV19
J gene: TRBJ1-2

CDR3 protein: CASSLGLPSSTDTQYF
V gene: TRBV18
J gene: TRBJ2-3

CDR3 protein: CASSIQGVTPANQPQHF
V gene: TRBV19
J gene: TRBJ1-5

CDR3 protein: CASSPGINYGYTF
V gene: TRBV6-6
J gene: TRBJ1-2

CDR3 protein: CASSLLRGGGKETQYF
V gene: TRBV27
J gene: TRBJ2-5

CDR3 protein: CASSSGLYDTQYF
V gene: TRBV5-1
J gene: TRBJ2-3

CDR3 protein: CASSRLKKGYTF
V gene: TRBV3-1/TRBV3-2
J gene: TRBJ1-2

CDR3 protein: CASSMVGTGGYNEQFF
V gene: TRBV19
J gene: TRBJ2-1

CDR3 protein: CASSLEDRASFGYTF
V gene: TRBV7-9
J gene: TRBJ1-2

CDR3 protein: CASSIPGIGNQPQHF
V gene: TRBV19
J gene: TRBJ1-5

CDR3 protein: CASREGQGYNEQFF
V gene: TRBV6-4
J gene: TRBJ2-1

CDR3 protein: CASSRGLGRGGNNEQFF
V gene: TRBV5-1
J gene: TRBJ2-1

CDR3 protein: CASSFLRGGEGNEQFF
V gene: TRBV11-2
J gene: TRBJ2-1

CDR3 protein: CASSQQGQLTPVGQPQHF
V gene: TRBV3-1/TRBV3-2
J gene: TRBJ1-5

CDR3 protein: CASSPRTGGFGGNTIYF
V gene: TRBV3-1/TRBV3-2
J gene: TRBJ1-3

CDR3 protein: CASSYKSGGGGEQFF
V gene: TRBV6-2/TRBV6-3
J gene: TRBJ2-1

CDR3 protein: CASSTDSGQPQHF
V gene: TRBV6-5
J gene: TRBJ1-5

CDR3 protein: CASYTGNSPYGYTF
V gene: TRBV2
J gene: TRBJ1-2

CDR3 protein: CASSLYWGGSYNEQFF
V gene: TRBV7-2
J gene: TRBJ2-1

CDR3 protein: CAWSSSINTEAFF
V gene: TRBV30
J gene: TRBJ1-1